This T cell receptor beta chain was recovered during a study of monozygotic twins with inflammatory bowel disease. Findings and caveats of the study: Twins with IBD were found to have lower TCRbeta diversity (inverse Simpson) than healthy co-twins. Twins classed as concordant or discordant showed no difference in repertoire similarity, possibly from limited power. Ultimately, a single strong signal or clonotype associated with IBD was not supported.

For this clonotype: Its antigen is undetermined.

From its re-call of the 5' RACE reads, TCRdb lists each CDR3 protein once, without DNA. The table for this sample gives roughly 320,000 distinct CDR3 sequences. The germline CDR1 and CDR2 sequences are SGHVS and FQNEAQ. This CDR3 contains 14 residues. Whole blood served as the source of total RNA, and no T cell sorting took place. This clonotype was obtained from a human donor with ulcerative colitis or Crohn's disease, or a healthy co-twin of an affected twin (not recorded which). The specimen was blood. The chain couples TRBV7-8 to TRBJ2-1. The CDR3 sequence is CASSLATPDNEQFF. Based on the CDR3 plus reference TRBV7-8 and TRBJ2-1, the full variable domain is GAGVSQSPRYKVAKRGQDVALRCDPISGHVSLFWYQQALGQGPEFLTYFQNEAQLDKSGLPSDRFFAERPEGSVSTLKIQRTQQEDSAVYLCASSLATPDNEQFFGPGTRLTVL.